Listed below are T cell receptor beta chains from one sample, sequenced in a study of T cell responses to AZD1222 COVID-19 vaccine. Using immunoSEQ multiplex PCR, the repertoire was profiled, and TCRdb retains in-frame clones only, with some absent. The sample contains 90,000 to 120,000 clones, just over 85% of which appear only once. The input for sequencing was peripheral blood, taken on day 0 of AZD1222 vaccination. The receptors were sampled from an adult in good health. Both conserved end residues are trimmed from each CDR3. D genes are given only for firm matches. A clone size is listed for some rows: how often the clone was seen (once, few, many), or a class if it is expanded.

V gene	J gene	D gene	CDR3 length	clone size	CDR3 protein
TRBV5-6	TRBJ1-6	TRBD1	12	-	ASRFRDRGSPLH
TRBV7-7	TRBJ2-7	TRBD1	13	-	ASSQGRGQGYEQY
TRBV6-2/TRBV6-3	TRBJ2-2	-	12	-	ASSQAADTGELF
TRBV9	TRBJ1-2	-	15	-	ASSVEVAPRANYGYT
TRBV5-1	TRBJ2-3	-	11	-	ASSLDGTDTQY
TRBV7-6	TRBJ1-1	-	11	-	ASSLDRNTEAF
TRBV6-6	TRBJ1-5	-	12	-	ASTPQGSNQPQH
TRBV4-2	TRBJ2-3	-	12	once	ASSSYRGTDTQY
TRBV6-5	TRBJ1-1	-	13	-	ASKRWAILNTEAF
TRBV5-1	TRBJ1-3	-	12	-	ASSSGDSGNTIY
TRBV18	TRBJ2-2	-	14	-	ASSPNPGSGTGELF
TRBV28	TRBJ1-1	-	14	few	ASSPSGDLMNTEAF
TRBV7-2	TRBJ1-3	-	13	-	ASSLGPGSGNTIY
TRBV27	TRBJ2-1	TRBD2	13	-	ASTLAGSDYNEQF
TRBV18	TRBJ2-1	-	12	-	ASSPRSSYNEQF
TRBV9	TRBJ1-3	-	11	-	ASSVEAGNTIY
TRBV30	TRBJ2-7	TRBD1	12	once	AWSGGQGAHEQY
TRBV7-7	TRBJ2-5	-	12	-	ASSFVWGAETQY
TRBV5-1	TRBJ2-2	-	14	-	ASSLVGRANTGELF
TRBV19	TRBJ2-7	-	12	-	ASRPGQGINEQY
TRBV6-5	TRBJ1-5	-	12	-	ASKQQVFNQPQH
TRBV12-3/TRBV12-4	TRBJ1-5	-	11	-	ASSSVDNQPQH
TRBV14	TRBJ2-5	TRBD2	13	-	ASSQTRGVRETQY
TRBV10-3	TRBJ1-3	-	12	-	AISEVGSGNTIY
TRBV4-2	TRBJ2-2	-	12	-	ASSQTGWVGELF
TRBV19	TRBJ1-1	-	11	-	ASSGALNTEAF
TRBV7-2	TRBJ1-4	-	12	few	ASSLGTSNEKLF
TRBV30	TRBJ1-4	TRBD1	14	-	AWNRTRGQGNEKLF
TRBV5-4	TRBJ1-2	-	12	-	ASSLVGAGYGYT
TRBV5-1	TRBJ1-2	-	12	-	ASSLGRGSYGYT
TRBV28	TRBJ1-5	TRBD1	14	-	ASSLSGQGGIQPQH
TRBV30	TRBJ2-3	-	12	-	AWKAVQGTDTQY
TRBV19	TRBJ1-3	-	15	-	ASSIGTDGFSGNTIY
TRBV29-1	TRBJ1-2	-	12	once	SVAVGDSNYGYT
TRBV12-3/TRBV12-4	TRBJ2-7	-	11	-	ASSPDSSYEQY
TRBV10-3	TRBJ1-2	-	10	-	AISQGGYGYT